This entry lists 13 T cell receptor beta chains sequenced from one sample in a study of blood T cell repertoires in COVID-19. Sequencing was performed with immunoSEQ multiplex PCR; in TCRdb, only in-frame clones are kept and a portion is missing. The sample carries about 130,000 clones, about 80% recorded once. The sequenced sample consisted of peripheral blood. The receptors stem from a woman aged 45-59 years with acute or convalescent COVID-19.

The chain couples TRBV5-1 to TRBJ2-1; unclear D gene. Germline-derived CDR1 and CDR2 are SGHRS and YFSETQ. This CDR3 is 14 amino acids long. Trimming took off 0 bases at V and 0 bases at J, with 4 bases between the two ends. The CDR3 DNA reads as TGCGCCAGCAGCTTGGCCCGCTCCTACAATGAGCAGTTCTTC. Translated, it gives CASSLARSYNEQFF.

The sample holds a few counts of this clone. At one end, the junction sequence differs from germline, possibly due to a read error. V gene TRBV5-8 combines with J gene TRBJ1-6; D is perhaps TRBD1 (6 bases). Germline V gives CDR1 SGHTS, CDR2 YDEGEE. The CDR3 loop spans 16 amino acids. The CDR3 is CASTIRGGSFNSPLHF. Written as DNA, the CDR3 is TGTGCCAGCACCATAAGGGGGGGCTCCTTTAATTCACCCCTCCACTTT. Looking up the rest from reference TRBV5-8 and TRBJ1-6 gives the full variable domain: EAGVTQSPTHLIKTRGQQATLRCSPISGHTSVYWYQQALGLGLQFLLWYDEGEERNRGNFPPRFSGRQFPNYSSELNVNALELEDSALYLCASTIRGGSFNSPLHFGNGTRLTVT.

The V call is TRBV18, the J call TRBJ1-6, with 8 bases fitting TRBD1. The CDR3 loop spans 14 amino acids. The trim removed 3 bases at V and 7 bases at J, leaving 2 bases unmatched. From germline, CDR1 is KGHSH and CDR2 LQKENI. In DNA, the CDR3 is TGTGCCAGCTCACCGGGACAGGTCAATTCACCCCTCCACTTT. Its translation is CASSPGQVNSPLHF.

CDR3 in DNA: TGTGCCAGCAGCCAACGTGGACTAGCGAATGAGCAGTTCTTC. Residues: CASSQRGLANEQFF. The chain uses TRBV3-1 (or the pseudogene TRBV3-2) and TRBJ2-1, with TRBD2 identical over 9 bases. Germline CDR1 and CDR2: LGHDT and YNNKEL (reference sequence). The CDR3 runs 14 residues. Losses at the gene ends were 2 bases for V and 7 bases for J; bases not matched to a gene: 3.

The chain employs TRBV3-1 (or the pseudogene TRBV3-2) and TRBJ2-3; tentatively, D is TRBD2 (5 bases). Germline V gives CDR1 LGHDT, CDR2 YNNKEL (reference sequence). V was pared by 5 bases and J by 9 bases, with 21 bases between. This CDR3 is built from 15 residues. In DNA form, the CDR3 reads TGTGCCAGCAGCTCGTTACGGGGAGCCAGCCAGACGCAGTATTTT. Translating gives CASSSLRGASQTQYF.

The V and J genes are TRBV18 and TRBJ1-3; TRBD1 matches at 7 bases. CDR1 KGHSH and CDR2 LQKENI come from the germline V gene. The length of the CDR3 is 15 residues. Unmatched junction bases numbered 10, after V lost 5 bases and J lost 6 bases. In nucleotides, the CDR3 is TGTGCCAGCTCAACGCGGGACAGAATGAAAAACACCATATATTTT. Translation gives CASSTRDRMKNTIYF. Combining the CDR3 with reference TRBV18 and TRBJ1-3 gives the whole variable domain NAGVMQNPRHLVRRRGQEARLRCSPMKGHSHVYWYRQLPEEGLKFMVYLQKENIIDESGMPKERFSAEFPKEGPSILRIQQVVRGDSAAYFCASSTRDRMKNTIYFGEGSWLTVV.

The chain links TRBV7-8 to TRBJ2-1, with D hard to call. V gave up 2 bases and J gave up 9 bases, with 14 bases separating them. Per germline, CDR1 SGHVS and CDR2 FQNEAQ. This CDR3 spans 14 amino acids. The CDR3 DNA follows: TGTGCCAGCAGCTTAAAATCTCAAAGAGGTGAGCAGTTCTTC. Its translation: CASSLKSQRGEQFF.

The chain is built from TRBV9 and TRBJ1-4; D is perhaps TRBD1 (6 bases). V lost 4 bases, J lost 8 bases, and 12 bases lay in between. This CDR3 is built from 13 residues. Germline V gene data show CDR1 as SGDLS and CDR2 as YYNGEE. CDR3 sequence (DNA): TGTGCCAGCAGCCCCCTTCAGGGGGAAAAACTGTTTTTT. Its translation: CASSPLQGEKLFF.

The chain joins TRBV6-2 or TRBV6-3 to TRBJ1-6; the D gene is possibly TRBD1 (6 bases). The CDR3 is 13 residues long. Trimming removed 6 bases from V and 8 bases from J, with 11 bases in between. Germline-derived CDR1 and CDR2 are MNHEY and SVGEGT. In nucleotides, the CDR3 is TGTGCCAGCAGCAGGGACAATCATTCACCCCTCCACTTT. This translates into CASSRDNHSPLHF.

V usage is TRBV18 and J usage is TRBJ1-1; 7 nucleotides align to TRBD1. This CDR3 is 13 amino acids long. The junction had 2 bases not matched to a gene; V was cut back by 1 base and J by 6 bases. Germline CDR1 and CDR2: KGHSH and LQKENI. Here the CDR3 DNA reads TGTGCCAGCTCACCACGGGACAGCTCTGAAGCTTTCTTT. Amino acid sequence: CASSPRDSSEAFF.

In DNA form, the CDR3 reads TGTGCCAGCAGCCCCATGGGGGGGCGAACCAATGAGCAGTTCTTC. Its translation is CASSPMGGRTNEQFF. The J gene is TRBJ2-1, the V gene TRBV3-1 (or the pseudogene TRBV3-2); tentatively, D is TRBD2 (7 bases). CDR1 is LGHDT, CDR2 YNNKEL, per germline (reference sequence). This CDR3 has 15 residues. V was cut by 4 bases and J by 6 bases, with 16 bases left in between.

Only a few counts were recorded for this clone. J is TRBJ1-2 and V is TRBV3-1 (or the pseudogene TRBV3-2); tentatively, D is TRBD1 (5 bases). The germline CDR1 and CDR2 sequences are LGHDT and YNNKEL (reference sequence). Trimming shortened V by 4 bases and J by 7 bases, and 19 bases separated the two germline ends. The length of the CDR3 is 15 residues. The CDR3 DNA reads as TGTGCCAGCAGCCCTACCGACAGTACTATCTTTGGCTACACCTTC. Translation gives CASSPTDSTIFGYTF.

This clone was recorded once. This rearrangement joins TRBV6-1 to TRBJ2-2; D is perhaps TRBD2 (5 bases). Germline CDR1 and CDR2: MNHNS and SASEGT. V was pared by 2 bases and J by 10 bases, with 17 bases between. CDR3 length equals 15 residues. The CDR3 sequence: CASSEPGSSLEELFF. The CDR3 DNA reads as TGTGCCAGCAGTGAACCGGGGTCATCTTTGGAGGAGCTGTTTTTT.